The next 26 T cell receptor beta chains were all read from a single sample in a study of early T cells in non-severe SARS-CoV-2 infection. In TCRdb, the 5' RACE reads were re-called with MiXCR into one record per CDR3 protein. The sample contains around 99,000 distinct CDR3 sequences, over 8.5% of which appear only once. Sequencing was done on a sample of whole blood. Receptors originate from an adult who was a healthcare worker with PCR-confirmed SARS-CoV-2 infection or an uninfected control (not recorded which).

The chain employs TRBV20-1 and TRBJ2-5; 10 bases fit TRBD1. Germline V gene lookup returns CDR1 DFQATT and CDR2 SNEGSKA (reference sequence). With 3 bases clipped from V and 0 bases from J, the junction kept 4 bases outside the gene matches. The CDR3 covers 15 residues. CDR3 amino acids: CSASWDRGNQETQYF. CDR3 sequence (DNA): TGCAGTGCTAGTTGGGACAGGGGAAACCAAGAGACCCAGTACTTC.

V gene TRBV4-1 combines with J gene TRBJ1-4; 8 bases are a match to TRBD1. CDR1 is MGHRA and CDR2 is YSYEKL in the germline V gene. The CDR3 consists of 16 residues. V was clipped by 0 bases and J by 8 bases; unmatched bases: 8. The CDR3 is CASSQDISGGGEKLFF. The DNA for the CDR3 is TGCGCCAGCAGCCAAGATATCTCAGGGGGCGGGGAAAAACTGTTTTTT.

V is TRBV2 and J is TRBJ1-1; D not resolved. Trimming took off 4 bases at V and 2 bases at J, with 8 bases between the two ends. CDR1 is SNHLY, CDR2 FYNNEI, per germline. CDR3 length equals 13 residues. CDR3 sequence (DNA): TGTGCCAGCAGTGCCGCGCACAACACTGAAGCTTTCTTT. It codes for CASSAAHNTEAFF.

This clonotype was seen only a few times. The chain combines TRBV3-1 with TRBJ2-1; TRBD2 matches at 9 bases. CDR3 length: 16 amino acids. Germline assignment: CDR1 LGHDT and CDR2 YNNKEL (reference sequence). Unmatched junction bases numbered 6, after V lost 0 bases and J lost 6 bases. CDR3 sequence reads: CASSQDRVAGANEQFF. CDR3 in DNA: TGTGCCAGCAGCCAAGATAGAGTAGCGGGAGCCAATGAGCAGTTCTTC.

This clonotype showed up many times. The chain recombines TRBV28 with TRBJ2-7, with TRBD2 matching 7 bases. Unmatched junction bases numbered 8, after V lost 5 bases and J lost 4 bases. CDR1 MDHEN and CDR2 SYDVKM come from the germline V gene. The CDR3 loop spans 14 amino acids. The CDR3 is CASSGGGVRYEQYF. The CDR3 DNA sequence: TGTGCCAGCAGTGGTGGGGGGGTCCGGTACGAGCAGTACTTC.

This clonotype was counted ten times or more. The rearrangement joins TRBV28 to TRBJ2-1; 8 bases fit TRBD2. V gave up 3 bases and J gave up 9 bases; unmatched junction bases: 10. The germline V gene has CDR1 MDHEN and CDR2 SYDVKM. The CDR3 runs 15 residues. DNA of the CDR3: TGTGCCAGCAGTTTGCCGTCAGCGGGAGACGGTGAGCAGTTCTTC. This sequence encodes CASSLPSAGDGEQFF.

J is TRBJ2-3 and V is TRBV18; 10 positions match TRBD2. This CDR3 spans 18 amino acids. The germline V gene has CDR1 KGHSH and CDR2 LQKENI. V was pared by 2 bases and J by 4 bases, with 12 bases of the junction left unmatched. The CDR3 sequence: CASSPISGRTSESDTQYF. CDR3 coding DNA: TGTGCCAGCTCACCAATTAGCGGGAGGACCTCAGAATCAGATACGCAGTATTTT.

This clonotype was picked up many times. This chain connects TRBV3-1 to TRBJ2-1, with D perhaps matching TRBD1 (6 bases). The V gene lost 0 bases and the J gene lost 2 bases, with 11 bases spanning the gap. Germline V gene lookup returns CDR1 LGHDT and CDR2 YNNKEL (reference sequence). This CDR3 is 16 amino acids long. The CDR3 DNA reads TGTGCCAGCAGCCAAGAATTGGGGGCCGCCTACAATGAGCAGTTCTTC. Its protein product is CASSQELGAAYNEQFF.

This clonotype was counted ten times or more. The V gene is TRBV27, the J gene TRBJ1-1; D remains ambiguous. The CDR3 is 12 amino acids. V was shortened by 7 bases and J by 12 bases, with 18 bases between the two germline ends. CDR1 is MNHEY and CDR2 is SMNVEV in the germline V gene (reference sequence). The CDR3 here is CASKERDESPFF. The CDR3 DNA follows: TGTGCCAGCAAGGAACGAGATGAATCGCCTTTCTTT.

V gene TRBV4-1 combines with J gene TRBJ2-7; tentative D call: TRBD2 (6 bases). Trimming stripped 4 bases from V and 2 bases from J, with 15 bases between. The CDR3 sequence is 15 residues long. Germline CDR1 is MGHRA and CDR2 is YSYEKL. CDR3 loop: CASSPGTLSAYEQYF. In DNA, the CDR3 is TGCGCCAGCAGCCCGGGGACTCTCTCCGCCTACGAGCAGTACTTC.

This clonotype was recorded many times. The V and J genes are TRBV5-1 and TRBJ1-1, with D unresolved. The germline V gene has CDR1 SGHRS and CDR2 YFSETQ. The CDR3 runs 13 residues. The germline V and J ends were trimmed by 5 bases and 0 bases, with 8 bases remaining between them. The CDR3 sequence: CASRSGLNTEAFF. The CDR3 DNA follows: TGCGCCAGCAGGAGTGGCCTGAACACTGAAGCTTTCTTT.

This clonotype has a count of ten or more. The chain links TRBV20-1 to TRBJ2-5; 10 bases match TRBD2. The CDR3 loop spans 15 amino acids. The V and J ends lost 2 bases and 7 bases, in that order; junction bases with no gene match: 10. Germline lookup yields CDR1 DFQATT and CDR2 SNEGSKA (reference sequence). CDR3 DNA: TGCAGTGCTAGAACGGCTAGCGGGAGCGGTGGGACCCAGTACTTC. This codes for CSARTASGSGGTQYF.

This clonotype was observed a few times. The chain joins TRBV20-1 to TRBJ1-5; perhaps TRBD1 as D (5 bases). V lost 1 base to trimming and J lost 6 bases, with 7 bases between them. Per the germline V gene, CDR1 is DFQATT and CDR2 is SNEGSKA (reference sequence). This CDR3 region has 12 residues. The CDR3 spells CSARVGGQPQHF. The CDR3 DNA is TGCAGTGCTAGAGTGGGGGGTCAGCCCCAGCATTTT.

This clonotype was recorded many times. The genes are TRBV7-8 and TRBJ2-1, with D unresolved. CDR3 size: 13 residues. Trimming took 5 bases from V and 5 from J, leaving 10 bases between them. Germline V gives CDR1 SGHVS, CDR2 FQNEAQ. CDR3 nucleotide sequence: TGTGCCAGCAGCCCCACCAACGACAATGAGCAGTTCTTC. Its translation: CASSPTNDNEQFF.

There are a few counts of this clonotype. This sequence joins TRBV20-1 and TRBJ1-4; 9 nucleotides agree with TRBD1. CDR3 length: 15 amino acids. V trimming: 0 bases; J trimming: 6 bases; junction bases outside the gene matches: 5. Per germline, CDR1 DFQATT and CDR2 SNEGSKA (reference sequence). CDR3 in amino acids: CSARDSGQGYEKLFF. CDR3 sequence (DNA): TGCAGTGCTAGAGATTCGGGACAGGGATATGAAAAACTGTTTTTT.

The sample holds many counts of this clonotype. V gene TRBV14 combines with J gene TRBJ2-2, with a possible D match to TRBD2 (5 bases). Trimming left V 4 bases short and J 3 bases short, with 9 bases between. Per the germline V gene, CDR1 is SGHDN and CDR2 is FVKESK. The CDR3 extends over 14 amino acids. The CDR3 DNA is TGTGCCAGCAGCCCGACGGACTACACCGGGGAGCTGTTTTTT. It translates to CASSPTDYTGELFF.

For this clonotype: Since no conserved phenylalanine or tryptophan closes the CDR3, a read error is the likely cause. The J gene is TRBJ2-3, the V gene TRBV20-1; 10 positions agree with TRBD1. Germline V gives CDR1 DFQATT, CDR2 SNEGSKA (reference sequence). Germline trimming cut 2 bases from V and 8 bases from J; bases unmatched to any gene: 13. This CDR3 contains 16 residues. CDR3 amino acids: CSARTDRGRRVRTQYS. CDR3 bases: TGCAGTGCTAGAACCGACAGGGGGCGAAGAGTGCGTACGCAGTATTCT.

This clonotype occurred a few times. The CDR3 nucleotides read TGTGCCAGCAGTTTAAGGAACGGGGTCGACGAGCAGTACTTC. This gives the protein CASSLRNGVDEQYF. The rearrangement links TRBV12-3 or TRBV12-4 to TRBJ2-7, with a possible D match to TRBD2 (5 bases). The CDR3 is 14 amino acids. V was cut by 2 bases and J by 5 bases, with 13 bases left in between.

The table lists this clonotype with many counts. The chain has TRBV7-8 and TRBJ1-1; maybe TRBD1 (5 bases). Deletions cut 4 bases from V and 2 bases from J, with 11 bases between. CDR1 is SGHVS, CDR2 FQNEAQ, per germline. This CDR3 is built from 14 residues. CDR3 sequence reads: CASSSLRENTEAFF. DNA for the CDR3: TGTGCCAGCAGCTCACTCAGGGAAAACACTGAAGCTTTCTTT.

The CDR3 DNA follows: TGTGCCAGCAGCTTAAAAGTCATGGGGGCCCAGAAGGGCACTGAAGCTTTCTTT. This sequence encodes CASSLKVMGAQKGTEAFF. The genes are TRBV7-8 and TRBJ1-1; D possibly corresponds to TRBD1 (6 bases). The length of the CDR3 is 18 residues. The germline V and J ends were trimmed by 2 bases and 4 bases, with 23 bases remaining between them. Germline V gene lookup returns CDR1 SGHVS and CDR2 FQNEAQ.

Ten or more counts support this clonotype. The chain is built from TRBV12-3 or TRBV12-4 and TRBJ2-3, with D unresolved. Trimming shortened V by 6 bases and J by 14 bases, and 15 bases separated the two germline ends. The CDR3 contains 11 residues. CDR3 in amino acids: CASSPGGGLYF. CDR3 nucleotide sequence: TGTGCCAGCAGCCCCGGTGGCGGCCTGTATTTT.

This clonotype was seen repeatedly, ten times or more. J is TRBJ2-2 and V is TRBV28; 8 bases align to TRBD2. Trimming cost V 5 bases and J 0 bases; bases outside gene matches: 11. Looked up from germline, CDR1 is MDHEN and CDR2 is SYDVKM. CDR3 length: 18 residues. CDR3 in amino acids: CASSRRQLAGPNTGELFF. The CDR3 nucleotides read TGTGCCAGCAGTAGGAGGCAATTAGCGGGGCCGAACACCGGGGAGCTGTTTTTT.

This clonotype was observed at least ten times. This chain joins TRBV5-1 and TRBJ2-6, with D maybe TRBD2 (6 bases). Germline assignment: CDR1 SGHRS and CDR2 YFSETQ. V shed 4 bases and J shed 0 bases, with 14 bases lying between them. There are 17 residues in the CDR3. CDR3 sequence reads: CASSAGPRSSGANVLTF. The CDR3, as DNA: TGCGCCAGCAGCGCGGGACCCAGGAGCTCTGGGGCCAACGTCCTGACTTTC.

This clonotype was seen only a few times. The V gene is TRBV15, the J gene TRBJ2-4; D remains unclear. V was clipped by 1 base and J by 8 bases, with 15 bases between them. This CDR3 spans 15 amino acids. Per germline, CDR1 LNHNV and CDR2 YYDKDF (reference sequence). The CDR3 sequence is CATSRGARKFDIQYF. The CDR3 nucleotides are TGTGCCACCAGCAGAGGGGCCAGGAAATTCGACATTCAGTACTTC. Based on the CDR3 plus reference TRBV15 and TRBJ2-4, the full variable domain is DAMVIQNPRYQVTQFGKPVTLSCSQTLNHNVMYWYQQKSSQAPKLLFHYYDKDFNNEADTPDNFQSRRPNTSFCFLDIRSPGLGDTAMYLCATSRGARKFDIQYFGAGTRLSVL.

This chain uses TRBV6-1 with TRBJ2-2, with 12 bases that match TRBD2. The V gene end was trimmed by 7 bases and the J gene end by 0 bases; junction bases not matched to a gene: 3. The CDR3 contains 16 residues. Germline V CDR1 and CDR2: MNHNS, SASEGT. The CDR3 DNA follows: TGTGCCAGCACAAGGACTAGCGGGGCGAACACCGGGGAGCTGTTTTTT. Residues: CASTRTSGANTGELFF.

This clonotype was seen a few times. The V call is TRBV25-1, the J call TRBJ2-1, with a possible D match to TRBD2 (6 bases). There are 13 residues in the CDR3. Between the trimmed V and J ends, which lost 2 bases and 7 bases, there was a span of 9 bases. Germline V lookup: CDR1 MGHDK, CDR2 SYGVNS. The CDR3 DNA follows: TGTGCCAGCAGTGAAGGACTAATGAATGAGCAGTTCTTC. It codes for CASSEGLMNEQFF. Full variable domain (rest looked up from reference TRBV25-1 and TRBJ2-1): EADIYQTPRYLVIGTGKKITLECSQTMGHDKMYWYQQDPGMELHLIHYSYGVNSTEKGDLSSESTVSRIRTEHFPLTLESARPSHTSQYLCASSEGLMNEQFFGPGTRLTVL.